What follows describes a single T cell receptor (beta chain). Its antigen is as yet unknown. Assay used: immunoSEQ multiplex PCR; TCRdb lists only in-frame clones, some missing. The sample lists approximately 210,000 clones; 91% were seen once. These data originate in a study of T cell responses to AZD1222 COVID-19 vaccine. General study findings and limits: The sample set comprised mostly white British donors with more females, and clonal diversity was possibly underestimated. CD4 TCRs associated with vaccination spanned spike, dominating at 160-218 and 743-854.

Second-dose timings of about 4 or about 12 weeks were pooled. The V end lost 10 bases, the J end lost 2 bases, and 16 bases lay between the germline ends. The V gene's germline CDR1 is KGHDR and CDR2 SFDVKD. This CDR3 comprises 15 residues. This sequence originates from an adult who received the AZD1222 COVID-19 vaccine. The V and J genes are TRBV24-1 and TRBJ2-2; D gene uncertain. The input for sequencing was peripheral blood, taken 28 days after the second AZD1222 dose. The CDR3 loop is CATADSSRNTGELFF. CDR3 sequence (DNA): TGTGCCACAGCCGACTCTTCTAGAAACACCGGGGAGCTGTTTTTT.